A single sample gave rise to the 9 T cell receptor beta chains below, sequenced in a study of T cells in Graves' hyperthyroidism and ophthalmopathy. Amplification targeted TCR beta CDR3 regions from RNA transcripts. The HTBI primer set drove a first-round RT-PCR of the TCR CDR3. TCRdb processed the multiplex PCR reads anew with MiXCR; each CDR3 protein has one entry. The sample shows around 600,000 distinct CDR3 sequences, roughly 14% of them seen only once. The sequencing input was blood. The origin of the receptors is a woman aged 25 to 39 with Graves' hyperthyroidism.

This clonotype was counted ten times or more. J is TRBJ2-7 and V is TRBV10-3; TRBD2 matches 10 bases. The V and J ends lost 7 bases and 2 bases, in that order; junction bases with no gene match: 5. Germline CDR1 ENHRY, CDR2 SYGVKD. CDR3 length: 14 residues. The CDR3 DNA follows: TGTGCCATCACCCCTAGCGGGGGAACCTACGAGCAGTACTTC. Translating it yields CAITPSGGTYEQYF.

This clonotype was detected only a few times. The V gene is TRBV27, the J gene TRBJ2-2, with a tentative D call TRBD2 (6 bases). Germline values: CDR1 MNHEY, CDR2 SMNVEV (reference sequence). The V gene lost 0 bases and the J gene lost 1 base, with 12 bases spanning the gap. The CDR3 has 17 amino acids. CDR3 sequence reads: CASSLSPGRMNTGELFF. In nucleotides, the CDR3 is TGTGCCAGCAGTTTATCGCCAGGGAGGATGAACACCGGGGAGCTGTTTTTT.

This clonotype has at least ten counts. The CDR3 reads CASSLTGPNEQFF. CDR3 nucleotide sequence: TGTGCCAGCAGCTTAACTGGGCCCAATGAGCAGTTCTTC. The V call is TRBV11-2, the J call TRBJ2-1, with D unresolved. From germline, CDR1 is SGHAT and CDR2 FQNNGV. V dropped 2 bases and J dropped 6 bases, with 8 bases sitting between them. The CDR3 loop spans 13 amino acids.

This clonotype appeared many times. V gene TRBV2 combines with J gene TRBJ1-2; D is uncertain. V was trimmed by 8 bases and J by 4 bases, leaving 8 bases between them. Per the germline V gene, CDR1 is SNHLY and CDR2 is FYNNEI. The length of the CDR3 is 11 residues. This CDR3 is CASQQSYGYTF. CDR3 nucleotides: TGTGCCAGCCAACAGAGCTATGGCTACACCTTC.

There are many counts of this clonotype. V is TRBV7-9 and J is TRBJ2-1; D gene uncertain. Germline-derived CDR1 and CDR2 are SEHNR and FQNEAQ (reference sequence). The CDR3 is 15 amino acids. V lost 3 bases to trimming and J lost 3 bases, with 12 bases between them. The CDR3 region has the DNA TGTGCCAGCAGCTTCAACCTTGATGGCTACAATGAGCAGTTCTTC. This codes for CASSFNLDGYNEQFF.

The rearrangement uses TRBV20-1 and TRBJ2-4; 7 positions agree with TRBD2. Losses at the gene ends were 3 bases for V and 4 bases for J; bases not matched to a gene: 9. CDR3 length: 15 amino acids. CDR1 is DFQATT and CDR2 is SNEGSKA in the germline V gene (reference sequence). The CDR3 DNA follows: TGCAGTGCTAGTTGGGACTATGGGGGAAAAAACATTCAGTACTTC. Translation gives CSASWDYGGKNIQYF.

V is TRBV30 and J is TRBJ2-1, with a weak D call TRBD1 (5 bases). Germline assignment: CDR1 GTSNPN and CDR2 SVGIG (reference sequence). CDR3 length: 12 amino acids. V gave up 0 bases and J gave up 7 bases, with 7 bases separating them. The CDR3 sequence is CAWSVQVNEQFF. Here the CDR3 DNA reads TGTGCCTGGAGTGTACAGGTAAATGAGCAGTTCTTC.

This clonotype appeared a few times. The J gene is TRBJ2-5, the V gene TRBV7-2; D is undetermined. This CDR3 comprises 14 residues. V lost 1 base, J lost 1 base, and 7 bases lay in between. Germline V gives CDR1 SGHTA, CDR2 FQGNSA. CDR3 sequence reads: CASSLGTFQETQYF. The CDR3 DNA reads TGTGCCAGCAGCTTAGGGACGTTCCAAGAGACCCAGTACTTC.

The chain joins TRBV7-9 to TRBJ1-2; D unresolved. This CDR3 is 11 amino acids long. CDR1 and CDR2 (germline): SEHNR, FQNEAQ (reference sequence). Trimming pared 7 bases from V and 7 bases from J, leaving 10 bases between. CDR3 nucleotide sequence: TGTGCCAGCACCTCGGCAGTTGGCTACACCTTC. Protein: CASTSAVGYTF.